Listed here are 24 T cell receptor beta chains from one sample, sequenced in a study of blood T cell repertoires in COVID-19. The protocol was immunoSEQ multiplex PCR, while the TCRdb copy is restricted to in-frame clones and leaves out a portion. The sample yields hundreds of thousands of clones, more than 80% seen once. Sequences were obtained from PBMCs or T cells enriched from blood (not recorded which). These receptor sequences come from a man aged 25-45 years who had recovered from COVID-19.

This clone was counted a single time. The chain couples TRBV27 to TRBJ2-3; TRBD2 matches at 7 bases. Trimming took 6 bases from V and 5 from J; bases not matched to a gene: 8. Germline lookup yields CDR1 MNHEY and CDR2 SMNVEV (reference sequence). The CDR3 has 14 amino acids. For the CDR3, the DNA is TGTGCCAGCAGACGACTAGCTCCCGGAGATACGCAGTATTTT. The encoded protein is CASRRLAPGDTQYF.

The V gene is TRBV5-4, the J gene TRBJ2-7; 8 nucleotides align to TRBD2. The trim removed 4 bases at V and 0 bases at J, leaving 3 bases unmatched. This CDR3 is built from 14 residues. Per germline, CDR1 SGHNT and CDR2 YYREEE (reference sequence). As DNA, the CDR3 is TGTGCCAGCAGCACTAGCGGAGTCTCCTACGAGCAGTACTTC. Translation: CASSTSGVSYEQYF.

The sample holds a few counts of this clone. The chain is built from TRBV7-9 and TRBJ1-1; D not certain. CDR1 is SEHNR and CDR2 is FQNEAQ in the germline V gene (reference sequence). V shed 2 bases and J shed 0 bases, with 16 bases lying between them. The CDR3 is made up of 17 amino acids. CDR3 in DNA: TGTGCCAGCAGCTTAATCCGCAGGTCGACCTTGAACACTGAAGCTTTCTTT. This encodes CASSLIRRSTLNTEAFF.

This clone was detected only once. The rearrangement links TRBV5-1 to TRBJ2-7, with a tentative D call TRBD2 (6 bases). Germline V lookup: CDR1 SGHRS, CDR2 YFSETQ. The CDR3 has 14 amino acids. V lost 0 bases to trimming and J lost 5 bases, with 12 bases between them. This chain's CDR3 is CASSLVAEVDEQYF. CDR3 bases: TGCGCCAGCAGCTTGGTAGCGGAAGTGGACGAGCAGTACTTC.

The chain carries TRBV28 and TRBJ1-5, with TRBD1 matching over 8 bases. J gave up 1 base and V 3 bases, and 8 bases lay outside the gene matches. The CDR3 is 17 amino acids. Germline-derived CDR1 and CDR2 are MDHEN and SYDVKM. CDR3 sequence reads: CASSLDTGGASNQPQHF. The DNA for the CDR3 is TGTGCCAGCAGTTTGGATACAGGGGGGGCGAGCAATCAGCCCCAGCATTTT.

The chain carries TRBV20-1 and TRBJ2-2; D not certain. The V end lost 3 bases, the J end lost 1 base, and 9 bases lay between the germline ends. The V gene's germline CDR1 is DFQATT and CDR2 SNEGSKA (reference sequence). The CDR3 extends over 14 amino acids. CDR3 sequence reads: CSASPDLNTGELFF. Here the CDR3 DNA reads TGCAGTGCTAGTCCAGATCTGAACACCGGGGAGCTGTTTTTT.

The V and J genes are TRBV2 and TRBJ2-2; TRBD1 is a possible D gene (5 bases). The CDR3 is made up of 16 amino acids. The germline V gene encodes CDR1 SNHLY and CDR2 FYNNEI. Trimming shortened V by 5 bases and J by 4 bases, and 17 bases separated the two germline ends. CDR3 region: CASSITGGWSTGELFF. DNA of the CDR3: TGTGCCAGCAGTATTACAGGCGGATGGAGCACCGGGGAGCTGTTTTTT. The entire variable domain, with the rest obtained from reference TRBV2 and TRBJ2-2, is as follows: EPEVTQTPSHQVTQMGQEVILRCVPISNHLYFYWYRQILGQKVEFLVSFYNNEISEKSEIFDDQFSVERPDGSNFTLKIRSTKLEDSAMYFCASSITGGWSTGELFFGEGSRLTVL.

As regards this clone: Within the sample, other DNA sequences also encode this same CDR3. This chain links TRBV3-1 (or the pseudogene TRBV3-2) with TRBJ1-2, with 7 nucleotides matching TRBD1. V gave up 0 bases and J gave up 5 bases; unmatched junction bases: 3. CDR3 length equals 14 residues. Germline V gene sequence: CDR1 LGHDT, CDR2 YNNKEL (reference sequence). The CDR3 DNA reads as TGTGCCAGCAGCCAAGAACCAGGGGGGTATGGCTACACCTTC. This codes for CASSQEPGGYGYTF.

This clone appeared a few times. This chain links TRBV3-1 (or the pseudogene TRBV3-2) with TRBJ1-3; no reliable D call. Trimming cost V 4 bases and J 2 bases, with 3 bases left between them. CDR1 and CDR2 (germline): LGHDT, YNNKEL (reference sequence). The CDR3 is 12 residues long. The chain's CDR3 is CASSRAGNTIYF. Written as DNA, the CDR3 is TGTGCCAGCAGCCGCGCTGGAAACACCATATATTTT.

The chain uses TRBV5-1 and TRBJ2-5; maybe TRBD2 (6 bases). From germline, CDR1 is SGHRS and CDR2 YFSETQ. Trimming took off 2 bases at V and 5 bases at J, with 10 bases between the two ends. The length of the CDR3 is 13 residues. This chain's CDR3 is CASSFAEGETQYF. In DNA, the CDR3 is TGCGCCAGCAGCTTCGCGGAGGGGGAGACCCAGTACTTC.

This chain uses TRBV30 with TRBJ2-7, with TRBD1 matching 8 bases. The V and J ends lost 4 bases and 3 bases, in that order; junction bases with no gene match: 5. The CDR3 consists of 13 residues. The germline CDR1 and CDR2 sequences are GTSNPN and SVGIG (reference sequence). The CDR3 is CAWTRDRRYEQYF. CDR3 DNA: TGTGCCTGGACTAGGGACAGGCGCTACGAGCAGTACTTC.

V and J are TRBV4-1 and TRBJ2-1; a weak D match, TRBD1 (6 bases). There are 18 residues in the CDR3. Germline CDR1 and CDR2: MGHRA and YSYEKL. With 4 bases removed from V and 0 bases from J, the gap between germline ends came to 19 bases. Written as DNA, the CDR3 is TGCGCCAGCAGCCCCCAGGGCAGGGGTGGTTTCTCCTACAATGAGCAGTTCTTC. Translation gives CASSPQGRGGFSYNEQFF.

This rearrangement joins TRBV7-3 to TRBJ2-1, with a tentative D call TRBD2 (5 bases). The CDR3 extends over 13 amino acids. Germline V gene sequence: CDR1 SGHTA, CDR2 FQGTGA. Trimming took off 3 bases at V and 8 bases at J, with 11 bases between the two ends. CDR3 amino acids: CASSFSGSDEQFF. The CDR3 bases are TGTGCCAGCAGCTTCTCGGGGTCGGATGAGCAGTTCTTC.

As concerns this clone: Other DNA sequences in the same sample also yield this CDR3. This rearrangement joins TRBV15 to TRBJ2-1; TRBD2 agrees at 12 bases. The germline V gene has CDR1 LNHNV and CDR2 YYDKDF (reference sequence). The CDR3 sequence is 16 residues long. V shed 2 bases and J 4 bases; nucleotides not matched to a gene: 3. CDR3 loop: CATSRKLAGGYNEQFF. In nucleotides, the CDR3 is TGTGCCACCAGCAGAAAACTAGCGGGAGGATACAATGAGCAGTTCTTC. The full variable domain, its missing parts supplied by reference TRBV15 and TRBJ2-1, is DAMVIQNPRYQVTQFGKPVTLSCSQTLNHNVMYWYQQKSSQAPKLLFHYYDKDFNNEADTPDNFQSRRPNTSFCFLDIRSPGLGDTAMYLCATSRKLAGGYNEQFFGPGTRLTVL.

The chain is built from TRBV7-6 and TRBJ1-4, with 7 bases aligning to TRBD1. Germline V lookup: CDR1 SGHVS, CDR2 FNYEAQ. This CDR3 comprises 15 residues. The V and J ends lost 3 bases and 5 bases, in that order; junction bases with no gene match: 6. CDR3 residues: CASSFTGAQNEKLFF. CDR3 in DNA: TGTGCCAGCAGCTTTACAGGGGCCCAAAATGAAAAACTGTTTTTT.

The CDR3 region has the DNA TGTGCCAGCAGCTTAGCGGGACAGGGGGATGACGAGCAGTACTTC. It is translated as CASSLAGQGDDEQYF. The rearrangement uses TRBV7-9 and TRBJ2-7, with 11 bases that match TRBD1. Trimming cost V 0 bases and J 5 bases; bases outside gene matches: 3. The CDR3 has 15 residues. Germline CDR1 is SEHNR and CDR2 is FQNEAQ (reference sequence).

The CDR3 sequence is CASSPKTGQDTQYF. The DNA for the CDR3 is TGCGCCAGCAGCCCAAAGACAGGGCAAGATACGCAGTATTTT. V usage is TRBV5-1 and J usage is TRBJ2-3; 7 bases fit TRBD1. Germline assignment: CDR1 SGHRS and CDR2 YFSETQ. This CDR3 contains 14 residues. V shed 4 bases, J shed 5 bases, and the junction held 7 bases outside the gene matches.

J is TRBJ1-3 and V is TRBV10-3; possible D gene TRBD1, 5 bases. V was shortened by 3 bases and J by 0 bases, with 12 bases between the two germline ends. Germline V gene lookup returns CDR1 ENHRY and CDR2 SYGVKD. The CDR3 extends over 16 amino acids. The CDR3 region is CAISEQEPYSGNTIYF. CDR3 sequence (DNA): TGTGCCATCAGTGAACAGGAGCCCTACTCTGGAAACACCATATATTTT.

This chain links TRBV10-3 with TRBJ2-3; 7 bases are a match to TRBD2. The CDR3 contains 16 residues. The V gene end was trimmed by 2 bases and the J gene end by 0 bases; junction bases not matched to a gene: 5. The germline CDR1 and CDR2 sequences are ENHRY and SYGVKD. CDR3 protein: CAISEGGSSSTDTQYF. The CDR3 bases are TGTGCCATCAGTGAGGGCGGGAGTTCTAGCACAGATACGCAGTATTTT.

This chain connects TRBV5-4 to TRBJ1-1; D may be TRBD1 (5 bases). The CDR3 is made up of 12 amino acids. The V gene's germline CDR1 is SGHNT and CDR2 YYREEE (reference sequence). V lost 2 bases to trimming and J lost 7 bases, with 9 bases between them. Here the CDR3 reads CASSFLGLEAFF. Written as DNA, the CDR3 is TGTGCCAGCAGCTTTCTGGGACTTGAAGCTTTCTTT.

The chain couples TRBV7-7 to TRBJ2-1; no clear D. Between the trimmed V and J ends, which lost 5 bases and 2 bases, there was a span of 16 bases. Germline V gene lookup returns CDR1 SSHAT and CDR2 FNYEAQ (reference sequence). The length of the CDR3 is 16 residues. The CDR3 region is CASSPLTGLAYNEQFF. The CDR3 coding sequence is TGTGCCAGCAGCCCGCTTACTGGGCTGGCCTACAATGAGCAGTTCTTC.

J is TRBJ1-4 and V is TRBV18; possibly TRBD1 for D (6 bases). Germline loops: CDR1 KGHSH, CDR2 LQKENI. V was shortened by 4 bases and J by 3 bases, with 9 bases between the two germline ends. The CDR3 has 14 residues. CDR3: CASSRGQANEKLFF. The CDR3 DNA sequence: TGTGCCAGCTCACGGGGGCAGGCTAATGAAAAACTGTTTTTT.

The chain combines TRBV4-1 with TRBJ2-1; D possibly corresponds to TRBD2 (6 bases). With 4 bases removed from V and 4 bases from J, the gap between germline ends came to 17 bases. The germline gives CDR1 MGHRA, CDR2 YSYEKL. The CDR3 length is 16 residues. Written as DNA, the CDR3 is TGCGCCAGCAGCCTCCAACTAGCCGAAAGATACAATGAGCAGTTCTTC. Translating gives CASSLQLAERYNEQFF.

This clone was counted a few times. This chain joins TRBV3-1 (or the pseudogene TRBV3-2) and TRBJ1-2; possible D gene TRBD1, 5 bases. This CDR3 is 12 amino acids long. Germline V gene data show CDR1 as LGHDT and CDR2 as YNNKEL (reference sequence). Trimming pared 4 bases from V and 8 bases from J, leaving 11 bases between. The CDR3 spells CASSPNWGGYTF. The CDR3 DNA follows: TGTGCCAGCAGCCCAAATTGGGGCGGCTACACCTTC.